This T cell receptor (beta chain) was found in a study of blood T cell repertoires in COVID-19. Across the whole study: Samples came from the United States, Italy and Spain, spanning acute and convalescent COVID-19. From T cells, B-cell-depleted T cells, or PBMCs came the material, which was cDNA or gDNA.

As processed by the authors: From reference gene primer amplification, estimates of nucleated cell counts were derived. Only in-frame clones appear in the TCRdb table, and some are missing; sequencing was by immunoSEQ multiplex PCR. The V and J calls and clone size come from that table; D and trimming were worked out from the DNA. The data hold under 200,000 clones, with 65% to 85% observed a single time. This CDR3 contains 14 residues. Deletions cut 7 bases from V and 1 base from J, with 11 bases between. The germline CDR1 and CDR2 sequences are LNHDA and SQIVND (reference sequence). Only a few counts were recorded for this clone.

The genes are TRBV19 and TRBJ1-5; D not resolved. This clonotype originated in a man aged 60-69 years with active or convalescent COVID-19. The specimen was peripheral blood. The CDR3 is CASNLVTSNQPQHF. For the CDR3, the DNA is TGTGCCAGTAATCTAGTTACCAGCAATCAGCCCCAGCATTTT.